Below, one T cell receptor beta chain is given with its context. V lost 3 bases and J lost 4, with 12 bases in between. CDR3 size: 13 residues. Germline V gene sequence: CDR1 SQVTM, CDR2 ANQGSEA. Source study methods: Amplification with reference gene primers provided the estimates of nucleated cell counts. TCRdb's copy holds only in-frame clones and misses some; the assay was immunoSEQ multiplex PCR. V, J and clone size are those of that table, while D and trimming were read from the DNA. The repertoire holds fewer than 200,000 clones, with under 90% as singletons. These data originate in a study of blood T cell repertoires in COVID-19. Across the whole study: Sites in the United States, Italy and Spain provided acute and convalescent COVID-19 samples. The analysed material was cDNA or gDNA that came from T cells, B-cell-depleted T cells, or PBMCs.

The V call is TRBV29-1, the J call TRBJ1-1; a weak D match, TRBD1 (6 bases). Sequencing was performed on peripheral blood. The source of this sequence is a woman aged 80 or older with acute or convalescent COVID-19. The chain's CDR3 is CSVESQGSTEAFF. In DNA, the CDR3 is TGCAGCGTTGAGTCACAGGGTAGCACTGAAGCTTTCTTT.